These 21 T cell receptor beta chains originate from one sample sequenced in a study of blood T cell repertoires in COVID-19. Sequencing was performed with immunoSEQ multiplex PCR; in TCRdb, only in-frame clones are kept and a portion is missing. Here the sample spans about 250,000 clones, approximately 89% being singletons. The specimen sequenced was peripheral blood. These receptors were taken from a woman aged 55 to 70 who had recovered from COVID-19.

This rearrangement joins TRBV5-4 to TRBJ2-2, with D maybe TRBD2 (6 bases). This CDR3 comprises 16 residues. Germline V gene data show CDR1 as SGHNT and CDR2 as YYREEE (reference sequence). The V and J ends lost 7 bases and 5 bases respectively, with 21 bases between them. DNA for the CDR3: TGTGCCAGCTTCCCACCAGCGGGCCATTTTACCGGGGAGCTGTTTTTT. Encoded protein: CASFPPAGHFTGELFF. Full variable domain (rest looked up from reference TRBV5-4 and TRBJ2-2): ETGVTQSPTHLIKTRGQQVTLRCSSQSGHNTVSWYQQALGQGPQFIFQYYREEENGRGNFPPRFSGLQFPNYSSELNVNALELDDSALYLCASFPPAGHFTGELFFGEGSRLTVL.

The gene calls are TRBV7-9 and TRBJ2-5; D gene uncertain. This CDR3 has 12 amino acids. The germline gives CDR1 SEHNR, CDR2 FQNEAQ (reference sequence). The V end was cut by 3 bases, the J end by 2 bases, with 4 bases between. CDR3 DNA: TGTGCCAGCAGCTTCCTTCAAGAGACCCAGTACTTC. Protein product: CASSFLQETQYF.

The chain couples TRBV6-5 to TRBJ2-1; D possibly corresponds to TRBD2 (7 bases). Germline values: CDR1 MNHEY, CDR2 SVGAGI. The V and J ends lost 2 bases and 0 bases respectively, with 11 bases between them. This CDR3 has 16 residues. Here the CDR3 DNA reads TGTGCCAGCAGTTACGTGGGGGGGCCCTCCTACAATGAGCAGTTCTTC. It specifies CASSYVGGPSYNEQFF.

This clone was seen just once. The chain is built from TRBV7-2 and TRBJ2-7; TRBD2 aligns across 10 bases. Germline V lookup: CDR1 SGHTA, CDR2 FQGNSA. The CDR3 consists of 15 residues. Trimming took 4 bases from V and 0 from J; bases not matched to a gene: 3. The CDR3 DNA follows: TGTGCCAGCAGCTCCGGGACTAGCGTCTCCTACGAGCAGTACTTC. Protein: CASSSGTSVSYEQYF.

J is TRBJ2-7 and V is TRBV2; TRBD1 aligns across 7 bases. Looked up from germline, CDR1 is SNHLY and CDR2 is FYNNEI. This CDR3 spans 15 amino acids. V was clipped by 6 bases and J by 5 bases; unmatched bases: 13. Written as DNA, the CDR3 is TGTGCCAGCAGGCTGACAGGGCAACGAGTCCACGAGCAGTACTTC. Translation: CASRLTGQRVHEQYF.

The CDR3 loop reads CASSLSDYNEQFF. As DNA, the CDR3 is TGTGCCAGCAGCTTGTCAGACTACAATGAGCAGTTCTTC. The rearrangement joins TRBV11-2 to TRBJ2-1; D remains unclear. CDR1 and CDR2 (germline): SGHAT, FQNNGV. This CDR3 is built from 13 residues. V dropped 3 bases and J dropped 3 bases, with 6 bases sitting between them.

This chain links TRBV6-6 with TRBJ2-2, with D maybe TRBD1 (5 bases). The CDR3 has 16 amino acids. Trimming cost V 0 bases and J 4 bases, with 12 bases left between them. Looked up from germline, CDR1 is MNHNY and CDR2 is SVGAGI (reference sequence). This chain's CDR3 is CASSYSTQGITGELFF. The CDR3 coding sequence is TGTGCCAGCAGTTACTCGACCCAGGGCATCACCGGGGAGCTGTTTTTT.

The genes are TRBV6-5 and TRBJ2-7, with D unclear. Trimming pared 5 bases from V and 9 bases from J, leaving 14 bases between. Germline V gives CDR1 MNHEY, CDR2 SVGAGI. This CDR3 is 12 amino acids long. As DNA, the CDR3 is TGTGCCAGCAGTCTTCTTCTCCCGGGGCAGTACTTC. The encoded protein is CASSLLLPGQYF.

The rearrangement joins TRBV2 to TRBJ1-4; a possible D gene is TRBD1 (5 bases). V dropped 2 bases and J dropped 12 bases, with 13 bases sitting between them. Germline assignment: CDR1 SNHLY and CDR2 FYNNEI. The CDR3 length is 13 residues. The CDR3 coding sequence is TGTGCCAGCAGTGAATTTCTCTGGGGGGAACTGTTTTTT. As protein: CASSEFLWGELFF. Using reference TRBV2 and TRBJ1-4 for the parts outside the CDR3, the full variable domain is EPEVTQTPSHQVTQMGQEVILRCVPISNHLYFYWYRQILGQKVEFLVSFYNNEISEKSEIFDDQFSVERPDGSNFTLKIRSTKLEDSAMYFCASSEFLWGELFFGSGTQLSVL.

V gene TRBV4-3 combines with J gene TRBJ2-7, with TRBD2 identical over 9 bases. Trimming cost V 1 base and J 2 bases; bases outside gene matches: 3. CDR3 size: 15 residues. Per germline, CDR1 LGHNA and CDR2 YSLEER. The CDR3 bases are TGCGCCAGCAGCCAAGCGGGCGGGGGGGCCTACGAGCAGTACTTC. This translates into CASSQAGGGAYEQYF.

This chain connects TRBV9 to TRBJ2-7; unclear D gene. The CDR3 covers 14 residues. Germline V CDR1 and CDR2: SGDLS, YYNGEE. Between the trimmed V and J ends, which lost 1 base and 0 bases, there was a span of 8 bases. The CDR3 DNA reads as TGTGCCAGCAGCGTACAATTTAGCTCCTACGAGCAGTACTTC. Its protein is CASSVQFSSYEQYF.

Only one count was recorded for this clone. V is TRBV7-2 and J is TRBJ2-4; the D gene is possibly TRBD2 (5 bases). V lost 8 bases and J lost 3, with 14 bases in between. CDR3 length: 14 residues. Germline CDR1 is SGHTA and CDR2 is FQGNSA. CDR3 bases: TGTGCCAGCCGAAGGACTGAGGGCAAAAACATTCAGTACTTC. Amino acid sequence: CASRRTEGKNIQYF.

The sample holds one count of this clone. The same CDR3 can be traced to other DNA sequences in this sample. The CDR3 sequence is CASSPLNQPQHF. The CDR3 DNA follows: TGTGCCAGCAGTCCACTTAATCAGCCCCAGCATTTT. This chain connects TRBV28 to TRBJ1-5; D gene unclear. The CDR3 is 12 residues long. Trimming cost V 5 bases and J 4 bases, with 6 bases left between them. In germline, CDR1 is MDHEN, CDR2 SYDVKM.

The chain recombines TRBV11-2 with TRBJ2-2; tentative D call: TRBD2 (7 bases). The CDR3 runs 16 residues. V dropped 1 base and J dropped 5 bases, with 14 bases sitting between them. Germline V CDR1 and CDR2: SGHAT, FQNNGV. For the CDR3, the DNA is TGTGCCAGCAGCTTAGCCCGGGGGGCAGGGACCGGGGAGCTGTTTTTT. Translation: CASSLARGAGTGELFF.

The chain links TRBV7-9 to TRBJ1-5; D possibly corresponds to TRBD1 (5 bases). V was trimmed by 1 base and J by 1 base, leaving 20 bases between them. CDR3 size: 19 residues. CDR1 and CDR2 (germline): SEHNR, FQNEAQ (reference sequence). CDR3 region: CASSLVGQLRAISNQPQHF. In nucleotides, the CDR3 is TGTGCCAGCAGCTTAGTAGGACAACTTAGGGCTATAAGCAATCAGCCCCAGCATTTT. Complete variable domain (other parts from reference TRBV7-9 and TRBJ1-5): DTGVSQNPRHKITKRGQNVTFRCDPISEHNRLYWYRQTLGQGPEFLTYFQNEAQLEKSRLLSDRFSAERPKGSFSTLEIQRTEQGDSAMYLCASSLVGQLRAISNQPQHFGDGTRLSIL.

The chain couples TRBV3-1 (or the pseudogene TRBV3-2) to TRBJ2-1, with 12 bases fitting TRBD1. This CDR3 region has 14 residues. The V segment lost 3 bases and the J segment 8 bases; nucleotides outside the gene matches: 2. The germline gives CDR1 LGHDT, CDR2 YNNKEL (reference sequence). CDR3 nucleotides: TGTGCCAGCAGCCAGGGACAGGGGGCGTATGAGCAGTTCTTC. This translates into CASSQGQGAYEQFF.

V gene TRBV6-5 combines with J gene TRBJ1-2; TRBD1 matches 7 bases. The CDR3 extends over 14 amino acids. V shed 5 bases and J 4 bases; nucleotides not matched to a gene: 7. CDR1 is MNHEY, CDR2 SVGAGI, per germline. CDR3: CASSTLDRVYGYTF. As DNA, the CDR3 is TGTGCCAGCAGTACACTCGACAGGGTCTATGGCTACACCTTC.

This clone was picked up one time. CDR3 sequence reads: CASSLLAGVYQETQYF. The CDR3 coding sequence is TGCGCCAGCAGCTTATTAGCGGGGGTTTACCAAGAGACCCAGTACTTC. J is TRBJ2-5 and V is TRBV5-1, with 9 bases that match TRBD2. Germline V gene lookup returns CDR1 SGHRS and CDR2 YFSETQ. Trimming took 2 bases from V and 0 from J; bases not matched to a gene: 5. The CDR3 contains 16 residues.

This rearrangement joins TRBV5-4 to TRBJ2-7, with TRBD1 matching 8 bases. The CDR3 consists of 13 residues. Germline trimming cut 4 bases from V and 7 bases from J; bases unmatched to any gene: 7. Germline V gene sequence: CDR1 SGHNT, CDR2 YYREEE (reference sequence). The CDR3 nucleotides read TGTGCCAGCAGCCCAGACAGGGGTCGTGAGCAGTACTTC. Amino acids: CASSPDRGREQYF.

The V gene is TRBV16, the J gene TRBJ2-1; 10 bases match TRBD1. Germline CDR1 reads KGHSY; CDR2 reads FQNENV. There are 14 residues in the CDR3. The V segment lost 3 bases and the J segment 9 bases; nucleotides outside the gene matches: 5. The CDR3 loop is CASSQGQGFVEQFF. In DNA, the CDR3 is TGTGCCAGCAGCCAGGGACAGGGGTTCGTTGAGCAGTTCTTC.

This clone showed up just a few times. The chain has TRBV5-1 and TRBJ1-3; D gene unclear. The V and J ends lost 0 bases and 0 bases respectively, with 7 bases between them. CDR3 length: 15 amino acids. CDR1 and CDR2 (germline): SGHRS, YFSETQ. The CDR3: CASSLAGNSGNTIYF. In nucleotides, the CDR3 is TGCGCCAGCAGCTTGGCCGGGAACTCTGGAAACACCATATATTTT.